This T cell receptor beta chain was recorded in a study of T cell repertoires in cytomegalovirus infection. Whole-study context: The authors used CMV epitopes that were HLA-C-restricted (recently identified) and HLA-B-restricted (well studied). Matching HLA type and CMV infection were both indicated by public TCR beta signatures.

TCRdb re-derived calls from the reads in MiXCR, one entry per CDR3 protein. The sample lists about 220,000 distinct CDR3 sequences, about 39% occurring once. This clonotype showed up just once. Its antigen is as yet unknown. General observations from the study: There were HLA-C-restricted CMV-specific TCR beta clonotypes dominating the ex vivo response. Totalled public TCR beta family frequency picked out people who carried CMV plus the relevant HLA.

Germline CDR1 and CDR2: MNHEY and SMNVEV (reference sequence). The trim removed 6 bases at V and 5 bases at J, leaving 6 bases unmatched. This CDR3 spans 14 amino acids. The chain carries TRBV27 and TRBJ2-5; TRBD2 agrees at 10 bases. The sequence came from a human donor in good health (CMV status not recorded). Some clones in this sample may be carry-over from other donors' samples. Source: CD8+ T cells from cultured PBMCs, taken from culture after CMV antigen stimulation. The CDR3 DNA sequence: TGTGCCAGCAGCCCTAGCGGGAGAGGGGAGACCCAGTACTTC. Protein: CASSPSGRGETQYF.